Presented here are 21 T cell receptor beta chains from one specimen sequenced in a study of beta chain features in type 1 diabetes. The authors reverse transcribed all of the isolated RNA, so sequencing captured expressed TCRB transcripts. The data were produced by immunoSEQ multiplex PCR, yet TCRdb's version contains in-frame clones alone and is incomplete. Of about 650,000 clones detected, roughly an eighth appear once; the ten largest clones hold more than 0.09%. The study, taken as a whole, reports: Type 1 diabetes patients had moderately but significantly shorter TCRB CDR3s in all four CD4+ subsets.

Antigen specificity for these receptors is unknown. The sequenced sample consisted of naive CD4+ T cells from blood. These receptors were collected from a man under 40 with type 1 diabetes.

This clone was observed a few times. Other DNA sequences within the sample encode an identical CDR3. The genes are TRBV29-1 and TRBJ2-5; D is tentatively TRBD1 or TRBD2 (6 bases each). This CDR3 is built from 13 residues. V was clipped by 7 bases and J by 5 bases, with 17 bases between them. The germline V gene has CDR1 SQVTM and CDR2 ANQGSEA. The DNA of the CDR3 is TGCAGCGCCAAGGGGGTCGGGGGTGAGACCCAGTACTTC. Protein sequence: CSAKGVGGETQYF.

In this sample, this clone turned up a few times. The genes are TRBV6-1 and TRBJ2-5; 9 positions agree with TRBD1. The CDR3 consists of 13 residues. Per germline, CDR1 MNHNS and CDR2 SASEGT. After removal of 6 bases from V and 7 bases from J, the junction contained 6 bases not matched to a gene. In DNA form, the CDR3 reads TGTGCCAGCAGCTGGGACAGGGTAGGGACCCAGTACTTC. Its translation is CASSWDRVGTQYF.

This clone was counted only a few times. This rearrangement joins TRBV4-3 to TRBJ2-6, with D hard to call. The germline V and J ends were trimmed by 0 bases and 0 bases, with 9 bases remaining between them. The CDR3 sequence is 17 residues long. Per germline, CDR1 LGHNA and CDR2 YSLEER. DNA of the CDR3: TGCGCCAGCAGCCAAGATCCAAATACCTCTGGGGCCAACGTCCTGACTTTC. Its translation is CASSQDPNTSGANVLTF.

This clone was counted between two and nine times. V usage is TRBV11-2 and J usage is TRBJ2-6, with D maybe TRBD2 (5 bases). Deletions cut 1 base from V and 2 bases from J, with 18 bases between. The CDR3 runs 19 residues. Germline V CDR1 and CDR2: SGHAT, FQNNGV. The CDR3 loop is CASSLGKGSNSAGANVLTF. As DNA, the CDR3 is TGTGCCAGCAGCTTAGGGAAGGGAAGTAATAGCGCTGGGGCCAACGTCCTGACTTTC.

This clone was observed a single time. V and J are TRBV7-2 and TRBJ2-1; the match to TRBD1 covers 7 bases. This CDR3 spans 15 amino acids. Unmatched junction bases numbered 4, after V lost 1 base and J lost 4 bases. CDR1 and CDR2 from the germline V gene are SGHTA and FQGNSA. CDR3 in DNA: TGTGCCAGCAGCTTAGACCAGGGGGTATACAATGAGCAGTTCTTC. This encodes CASSLDQGVYNEQFF.

This clone was observed at least ten times. V gene TRBV7-2 combines with J gene TRBJ2-5; D might be TRBD2 (5 bases). Germline V CDR1 and CDR2: SGHTA, FQGNSA. The CDR3 extends over 14 amino acids. Trimming removed 5 bases at V and 5 bases at J, with 15 bases between. The CDR3 sequence: CASSRGPGGETQYF. In DNA, the CDR3 is TGTGCCAGCAGCCGCGGCCCCGGCGGGGAGACCCAGTACTTC.

Regarding this clone: This same CDR3 is encoded by further DNA sequences in the sample. This chain joins TRBV29-1 and TRBJ1-2; D is unclear. V dropped 4 bases and J dropped 2 bases, with 8 bases sitting between them. Germline CDR1 SQVTM, CDR2 ANQGSEA. The CDR3 runs to 12 residues. The CDR3 here is CSVGRTNYGYTF. CDR3 in DNA: TGCAGCGTTGGTCGCACGAACTATGGCTACACCTTC. Full variable domain (outside the CDR3, taken from reference TRBV29-1 and TRBJ1-2): SAVISQKPSRDICQRGTSLTIQCQVDSQVTMMFWYRQQPGQSLTLIATANQGSEATYESGFVIDKFPISRPNLTFSTLTVSNMSPEDSSIYLCSVGRTNYGYTFGSGTRLTVV.

This clone was seen only a few times. The gene calls are TRBV6-5 and TRBJ2-5; perhaps TRBD2 as D (7 bases). The CDR3 runs 15 residues. Trimming removed 5 bases from V and 2 bases from J, with 15 bases in between. Germline V lookup: CDR1 MNHEY, CDR2 SVGAGI. In DNA form, the CDR3 reads TGTGCCAGCAGTCCGGGGGGCAAGACTCAAGAGACCCAGTACTTC. It encodes CASSPGGKTQETQYF.

This clone showed up just a few times. CDR3 sequence reads: CASSVQGEGTEAFF. In DNA, the CDR3 is TGTGCCAGCAGCGTCCAGGGTGAGGGCACTGAAGCTTTCTTT. The chain carries TRBV7-3 and TRBJ1-1; D is possibly TRBD1 (5 bases). The CDR3 covers 14 residues. Germline CDR1 and CDR2: SGHTA and FQGTGA. Trimming cost V 5 bases and J 4 bases, with 14 bases left between them.

This clone was seen only a few times. This chain links TRBV6-1 with TRBJ1-2; unclear D gene. Germline V gene sequence: CDR1 MNHNS, CDR2 SASEGT. With 2 bases removed from V and 0 bases from J, the gap between germline ends came to 10 bases. The CDR3 is 15 residues long. As DNA, the CDR3 is TGTGCCAGCAGTGAATCCCTGACGACTAACTATGGCTACACCTTC. It specifies CASSESLTTNYGYTF.

This chain joins TRBV4-2 and TRBJ2-7; TRBD1 matches 7 bases. The V segment lost 4 bases and the J segment 2 bases; nucleotides outside the gene matches: 5. Germline V gene data show CDR1 as LGHNA and CDR2 as YNFKEQ. The CDR3 has 14 residues. This CDR3 is CASSLSDRAYEQYF. In DNA, the CDR3 is TGTGCCAGCAGCCTAAGCGACAGGGCCTACGAGCAGTACTTC.

This clone was detected only a few times. The chain is built from TRBV6-5 and TRBJ2-3, with D maybe TRBD2 (5 bases). The CDR3 contains 16 residues. CDR1 and CDR2 from the germline V gene are MNHEY and SVGAGI. V lost 4 bases and J 4 bases, leaving 18 bases between the germline ends. CDR3 sequence: CASSSASQPGADTQYF. The CDR3 DNA sequence: TGTGCCAGCAGTTCGGCTAGCCAACCCGGAGCAGATACGCAGTATTTT.

This clone was seen a handful of times. This sequence joins TRBV29-1 and TRBJ1-1; 7 bases align to TRBD1. The germline V gene has CDR1 SQVTM and CDR2 ANQGSEA. V was pared by 4 bases and J by 7 bases, with 12 bases of the junction left unmatched. This CDR3 is built from 14 residues. The CDR3 DNA reads as TGCAGCGTTGGCAGGGAGGGGGCTAACGATGAAGCTTTCTTT. This gives the protein CSVGREGANDEAFF.

This clone was seen a few times. The chain has TRBV11-1 and TRBJ1-1, with D uncertain. V lost 3 bases and J lost 0, with 8 bases in between. Looked up from germline, CDR1 is SGHAT and CDR2 is FQDESV (reference sequence). The CDR3 sequence is 14 residues long. DNA of the CDR3: TGTGCCAGCAGCTTTGCAGACATGAACACTGAAGCTTTCTTT. Translation gives CASSFADMNTEAFF.

The table lists this clone with a few counts. This rearrangement joins TRBV5-1 to TRBJ2-3, with 7 bases aligning to TRBD2. Germline V gives CDR1 SGHRS, CDR2 YFSETQ. The length of the CDR3 is 16 residues. The V and J ends lost 2 bases and 6 bases, in that order; junction bases with no gene match: 12. CDR3 protein: CASSFNPSGSWDTQYF. CDR3 coding DNA: TGCGCCAGCAGCTTCAATCCTAGCGGTAGCTGGGATACGCAGTATTTT.

This chain links TRBV9 with TRBJ2-5, with no clear D. The CDR3 is 14 amino acids. Germline V CDR1 and CDR2: SGDLS, YYNGEE. The V end was cut by 2 bases, the J end by 4 bases, with 12 bases between. The CDR3 DNA sequence: TGTGCCAGCAGCGTGACGTCCGGGCTAGAGACCCAGTACTTC. Its protein product is CASSVTSGLETQYF.

The chain couples TRBV19 to TRBJ1-1; the D is unclear. The CDR3 covers 15 residues. Germline V gene data show CDR1 as LNHDA and CDR2 as SQIVND (reference sequence). Between the trimmed V and J ends, which lost 2 bases and 7 bases, there was a span of 17 bases. CDR3 nucleotides: TGTGCCAGTAGTATACCTCCTGTACAGCCTCGTGAAGCTTTCTTT. Translating gives CASSIPPVQPREAFF.

The chain uses TRBV7-9 and TRBJ2-5, with 15 bases that match TRBD2. Germline V gives CDR1 SEHNR, CDR2 FQNEAQ (reference sequence). Trimming removed 3 bases from V and 5 bases from J; junction bases left unmatched: 4. The CDR3 has 16 amino acids. The CDR3 DNA sequence: TGTGCCAGCAGCTTCCGGACTAGCGGGGGGGCGGAGACCCAGTACTTC. Translating it yields CASSFRTSGGAETQYF.

This clone showed up just a few times. The rearrangement uses TRBV9 and TRBJ1-3; D is undetermined. The CDR3 runs to 17 residues. Germline CDR1 is SGDLS and CDR2 is YYNGEE. With 2 bases removed from V and 0 bases from J, the gap between germline ends came to 15 bases. CDR3 sequence reads: CASSVSSSSISGNTIYF. The CDR3 nucleotides read TGTGCCAGCAGCGTTAGCTCGAGTTCTATCTCTGGAAACACCATATATTTT.

This clone was counted between two and nine times. V is TRBV7-8 and J is TRBJ2-1; 9 nucleotides match TRBD1. V lost 1 base and J lost 4; bases outside the gene matches: 8. Germline loops: CDR1 SGHVS, CDR2 FQNEAQ. The CDR3 has 17 residues. In DNA form, the CDR3 reads TGTGCCAGCAGCTTAGTCCCTGGACAGGGGAAATACAATGAGCAGTTCTTC. This gives the protein CASSLVPGQGKYNEQFF.

The chain is built from TRBV18 and TRBJ2-6; a weak D match, TRBD1 (6 bases). Germline values: CDR1 KGHSH, CDR2 LQKENI. Trimming left V 3 bases short and J 2 bases short, with 11 bases between. The length of the CDR3 is 16 residues. The CDR3 coding sequence is TGTGCCAGCTCACCTCAGGGGCTGGCTGGGGCCAACGTCCTGACTTTC. Translating it yields CASSPQGLAGANVLTF.